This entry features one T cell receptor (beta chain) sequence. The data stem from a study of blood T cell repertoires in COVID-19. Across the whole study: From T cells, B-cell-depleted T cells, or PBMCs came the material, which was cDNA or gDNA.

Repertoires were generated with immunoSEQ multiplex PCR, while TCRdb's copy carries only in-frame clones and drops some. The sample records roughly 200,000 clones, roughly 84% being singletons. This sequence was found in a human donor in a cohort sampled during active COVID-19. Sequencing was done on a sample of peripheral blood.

The CDR3 reads CASSSQETQYF. The DNA for the CDR3 is TGTGCCAGCAGTTCGCAAGAGACCCAGTACTTC. This rearrangement joins TRBV6-6 to TRBJ2-5; no clear D. The germline gives CDR1 MNHNY, CDR2 SVGAGI (reference sequence). The CDR3 loop spans 11 amino acids. Trimming left V 4 bases short and J 2 bases short, with 2 bases between.